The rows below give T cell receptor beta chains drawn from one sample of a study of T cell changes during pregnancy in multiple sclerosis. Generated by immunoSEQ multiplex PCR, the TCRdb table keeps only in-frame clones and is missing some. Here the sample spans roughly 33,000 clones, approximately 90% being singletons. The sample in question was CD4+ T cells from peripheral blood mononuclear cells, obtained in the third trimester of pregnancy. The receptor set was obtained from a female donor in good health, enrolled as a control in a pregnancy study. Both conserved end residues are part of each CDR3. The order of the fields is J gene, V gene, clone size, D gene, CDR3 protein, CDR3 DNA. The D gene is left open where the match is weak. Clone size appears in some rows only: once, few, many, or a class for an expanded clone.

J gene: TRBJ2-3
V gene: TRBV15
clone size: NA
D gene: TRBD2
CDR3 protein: CATSRKGLAPLTQYF
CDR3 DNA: TGTGCCACCAGCAGAAAAGGACTAGCCCCGCTTACGCAGTATTTT

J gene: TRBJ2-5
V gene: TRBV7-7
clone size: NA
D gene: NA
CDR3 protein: CASSPGTQETQYF
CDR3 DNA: TGTGCCAGCAGCCCCGGGACACAAGAGACCCAGTACTTC

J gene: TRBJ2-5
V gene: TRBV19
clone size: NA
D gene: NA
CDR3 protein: CASSISSGEGETQYF
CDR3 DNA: TGTGCCAGTAGTATAAGTTCAGGGGAGGGGGAGACCCAGTACTTC

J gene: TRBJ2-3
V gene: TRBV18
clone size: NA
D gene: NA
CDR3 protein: CASSAETAYNTDTQYF
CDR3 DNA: TGTGCCAGCTCAGCCGAGACAGCGTACAACACAGATACGCAGTATTTT

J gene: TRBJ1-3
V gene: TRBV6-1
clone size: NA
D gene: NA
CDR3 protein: CASSENTGNTIYF
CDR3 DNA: TGTGCCAGCAGTGAAAATACAGGAAACACCATATATTTT

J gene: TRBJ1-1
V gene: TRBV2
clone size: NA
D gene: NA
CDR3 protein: CASSQTATGAFF
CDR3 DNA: TGTGCCAGCAGTCAGACCGCGACCGGGGCTTTCTTT

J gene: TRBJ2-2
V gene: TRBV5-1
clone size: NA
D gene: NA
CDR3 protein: CASSISQNTGELFF
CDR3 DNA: TGCGCCAGCAGCATCTCACAGAACACCGGGGAGCTGTTTTTT

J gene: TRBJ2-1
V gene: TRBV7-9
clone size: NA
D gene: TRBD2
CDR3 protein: CASATSGGANEQFF
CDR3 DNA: TGTGCCAGCGCGACTAGCGGGGGCGCCAATGAGCAGTTCTTC

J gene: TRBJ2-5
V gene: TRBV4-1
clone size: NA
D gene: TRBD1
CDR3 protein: CASSKGTAEETQYF
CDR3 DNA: TGCGCCAGCAGCAAAGGGACAGCCGAAGAGACCCAGTACTTC

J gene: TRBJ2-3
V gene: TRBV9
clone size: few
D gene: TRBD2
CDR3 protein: CASSMTGTSGRATDTQYF
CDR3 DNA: TGTGCCAGCAGCATGACCGGGACTAGCGGGAGGGCCACAGATACGCAGTATTTT

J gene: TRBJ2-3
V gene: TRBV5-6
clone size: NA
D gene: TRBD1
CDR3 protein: CASIPRDRGTDTQYF
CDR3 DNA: TGTGCCAGCATCCCTCGGGACAGGGGTACAGATACGCAGTATTTT

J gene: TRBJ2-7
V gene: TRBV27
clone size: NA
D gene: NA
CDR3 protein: CASSGGNSYEQYF
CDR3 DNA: TGTGCCAGCAGTGGGGGCAATTCCTACGAGCAGTACTTC

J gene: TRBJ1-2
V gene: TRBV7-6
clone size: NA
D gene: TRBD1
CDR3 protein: CASSPGQGARSYGYTF
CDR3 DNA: TGTGCCAGCAGCCCGGGACAGGGGGCGCGGTCCTATGGCTACACCTTC

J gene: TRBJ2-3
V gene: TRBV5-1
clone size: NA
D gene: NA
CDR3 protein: CASSLELIYTDTQYF
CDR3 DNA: TGCGCCAGCAGCTTGGAATTGATCTACACAGATACGCAGTATTTT

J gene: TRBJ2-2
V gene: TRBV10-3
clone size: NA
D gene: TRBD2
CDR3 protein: CAISEASGGSTGELFF
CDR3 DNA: TGTGCCATCAGTGAGGCGAGCGGGGGGTCCACCGGGGAGCTGTTTTTT

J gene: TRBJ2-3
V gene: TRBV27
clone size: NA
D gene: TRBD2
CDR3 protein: CASSLSTSGRRDTQYF
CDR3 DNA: TGTGCCAGCAGTTTATCGACTAGCGGGAGAAGAGATACGCAGTATTTT

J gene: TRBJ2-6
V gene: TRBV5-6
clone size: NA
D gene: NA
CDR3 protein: CASSSGLGEAGANVLTF
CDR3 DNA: TGTGCCAGCAGCTCAGGGCTGGGGGAGGCTGGGGCCAACGTCCTGACTTTC

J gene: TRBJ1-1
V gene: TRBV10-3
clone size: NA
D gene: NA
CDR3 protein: CAISESIMSPRAFF
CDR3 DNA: TGTGCCATCAGTGAGTCGATAATGTCCCCGAGGGCTTTCTTT

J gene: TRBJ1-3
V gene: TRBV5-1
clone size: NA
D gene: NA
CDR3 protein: CASSLVSGEGRNTIYF
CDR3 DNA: TGCGCCAGCAGCTTGGTTTCCGGGGAAGGAAGAAACACCATATATTTT

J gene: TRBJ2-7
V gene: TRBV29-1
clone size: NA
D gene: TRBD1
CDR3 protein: CSVEGVDRGYEQYF
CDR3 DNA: TGCAGCGTTGAAGGGGTGGACAGGGGCTACGAGCAGTACTTC

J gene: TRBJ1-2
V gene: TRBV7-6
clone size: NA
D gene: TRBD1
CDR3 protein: CASSEGQGVGNYGYTF
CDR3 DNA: TGTGCCAGCAGCGAGGGACAGGGGGTCGGTAACTATGGCTACACCTTC

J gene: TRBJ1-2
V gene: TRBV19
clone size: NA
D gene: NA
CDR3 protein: CASSPELPGQTYGYTF
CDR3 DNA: TGTGCCAGTAGTCCGGAGCTTCCGGGACAAACCTATGGCTACACCTTC

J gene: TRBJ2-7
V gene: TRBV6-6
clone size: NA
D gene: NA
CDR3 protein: CASSAGIYEQYF
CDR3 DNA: TGTGCCAGCAGCGCAGGGATCTACGAGCAGTACTTC

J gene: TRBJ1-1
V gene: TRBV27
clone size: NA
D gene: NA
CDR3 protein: CASSLSRGWGTEAFF
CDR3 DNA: TGTGCCAGCAGTTTAAGCCGGGGTTGGGGCACTGAAGCTTTCTTT

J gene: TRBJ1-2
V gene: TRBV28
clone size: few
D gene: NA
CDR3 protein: CASGTPRLGYTF
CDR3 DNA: TGTGCCAGCGGAACCCCCAGGCTTGGCTACACCTTC

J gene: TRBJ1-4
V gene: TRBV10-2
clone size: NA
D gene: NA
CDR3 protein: CASKEPRGATNEKLFF
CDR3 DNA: TGCGCCAGCAAAGAACCCCGGGGTGCAACTAATGAAAAACTGTTTTTT

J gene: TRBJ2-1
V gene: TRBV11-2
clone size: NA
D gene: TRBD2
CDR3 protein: CASSFGLAQFF
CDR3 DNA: TGTGCCAGCAGCTTTGGACTAGCGCAGTTCTTC

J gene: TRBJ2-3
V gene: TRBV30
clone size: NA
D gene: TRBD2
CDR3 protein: CAWSTGLNLQYF
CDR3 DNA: TGTGCCTGGAGTACGGGACTAAACTTGCAGTATTTT

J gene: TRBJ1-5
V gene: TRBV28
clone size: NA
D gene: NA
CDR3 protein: CASSLYRKNQPQHF
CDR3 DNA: TGTGCCAGCAGTTTATACAGGAAAAATCAGCCCCAGCATTTT

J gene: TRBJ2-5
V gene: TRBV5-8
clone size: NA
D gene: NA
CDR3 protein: CASRLDDRRPGETQYF
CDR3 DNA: TGTGCCAGCCGACTTGATGACAGGCGCCCCGGGGAGACCCAGTACTTC

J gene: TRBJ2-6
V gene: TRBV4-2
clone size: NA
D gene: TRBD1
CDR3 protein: CASSQPGQGASGANVLTF
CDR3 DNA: TGTGCCAGCAGCCAACCGGGACAGGGGGCCTCTGGGGCCAACGTCCTGACTTTC

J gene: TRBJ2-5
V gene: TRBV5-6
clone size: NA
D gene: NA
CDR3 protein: CASNSPQETQYF
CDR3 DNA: TGTGCCAGCAACTCGCCCCAAGAGACCCAGTACTTC

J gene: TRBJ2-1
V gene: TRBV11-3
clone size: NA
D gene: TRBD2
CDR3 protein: CASSPGRWGTSGNEQFF
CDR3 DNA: TGTGCCAGCAGCCCAGGCCGGTGGGGGACTAGCGGCAATGAGCAGTTCTTC

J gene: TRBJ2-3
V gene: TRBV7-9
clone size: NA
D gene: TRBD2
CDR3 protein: CASSPTSGTTDTQYF
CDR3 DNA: TGTGCCAGCAGCCCGACTAGCGGAACCACAGATACGCAGTATTTT

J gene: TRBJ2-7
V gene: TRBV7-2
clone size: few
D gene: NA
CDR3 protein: CASTLPQVRYEQYF
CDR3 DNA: TGTGCCAGCACCTTACCCCAGGTTAGGTACGAGCAGTACTTC

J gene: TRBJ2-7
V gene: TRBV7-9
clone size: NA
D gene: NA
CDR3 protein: CASSSPDSATYEQYF
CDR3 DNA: TGTGCCAGCAGCTCTCCGGACAGTGCGACCTACGAGCAGTACTTC

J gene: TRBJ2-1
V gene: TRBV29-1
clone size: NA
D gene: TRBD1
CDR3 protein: CSVDSAGGAENNEQFF
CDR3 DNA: TGCAGCGTTGATAGCGCAGGGGGCGCGGAAAACAATGAGCAGTTCTTC

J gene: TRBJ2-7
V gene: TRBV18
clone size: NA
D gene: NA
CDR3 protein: CASSPATGSMEYEQYF
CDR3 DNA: TGTGCCAGCTCACCAGCTACAGGGTCTATGGAGTACGAGCAGTACTTC

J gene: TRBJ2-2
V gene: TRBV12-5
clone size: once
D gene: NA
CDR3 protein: CASGSGTENGELFF
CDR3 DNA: TGTGCTAGTGGTTCCGGGACTGAAAACGGGGAGCTGTTTTTT

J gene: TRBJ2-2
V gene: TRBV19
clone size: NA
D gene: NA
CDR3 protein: CASSIAGGTGELFF
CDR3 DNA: TGTGCCAGTAGTATCGCAGGAGGGACCGGGGAGCTGTTTTTT

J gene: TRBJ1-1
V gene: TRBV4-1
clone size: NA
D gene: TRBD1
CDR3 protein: CASSQSRGGLEAFF
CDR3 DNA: TGCGCCAGCAGCCAAAGTCGAGGGGGCCTTGAAGCTTTCTTT

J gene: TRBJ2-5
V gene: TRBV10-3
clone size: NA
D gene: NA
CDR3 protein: CAISETLYQETQYF
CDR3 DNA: TGTGCCATCAGTGAAACTCTGTACCAAGAGACCCAGTACTTC